This is a list of T cell receptor beta chains from one sample in a study of shared clonotypes between healthy human individuals. Data came from immunoSEQ multiplex PCR; TCRdb stores just in-frame clones and leaves some out. The sample lists fewer than 3 million clones; around 93% were seen once. Sequenced: naive CD4+ T cells from PBMCs. The receptors derive from a man aged 18 to 29 in good health. Some clones in this sample may be carry-over from other donors' samples. CDR3s include the opening cysteine and the closing phenylalanine or tryptophan. A D gene is named only where the DNA matches it firmly. Expanded clones are given a class, and other clones once, few, many or no size at all.

D gene: TRBD2; clone size: -; J gene: TRBJ2-5; CDR3 length: 13; V gene: TRBV30; CDR3 DNA: TGTGCCTGGAGCTTCAGGACTAGTGAGACCCAGTACTTC; CDR3 protein: CAWSFRTSETQYF
D gene: -; clone size: -; J gene: TRBJ2-7; CDR3 length: 14; V gene: TRBV4-1; CDR3 DNA: TGCGCCAGCAGCCGGGGGATCATGGCTCGCGAGCAGTACTTC; CDR3 protein: CASSRGIMAREQYF
D gene: TRBD2; clone size: -; J gene: TRBJ2-1; CDR3 length: 16; V gene: TRBV18; CDR3 DNA: TGTGCCAGCTCAACCGGGCTAGCGGGAGCCTACAATGAGCAGTTCTTC; CDR3 protein: CASSTGLAGAYNEQFF
D gene: TRBD2; clone size: -; J gene: TRBJ2-1; CDR3 length: 14; V gene: TRBV29-1; CDR3 DNA: TGCAGCGCATTGGGACTAGCGGGTGCCTTGGAGCAGTTCTTC; CDR3 protein: CSALGLAGALEQFF
D gene: -; clone size: -; J gene: TRBJ1-5; CDR3 length: 15; V gene: TRBV30; CDR3 DNA: TGTGCCTGGAGTGCTGAATGGGGGACCAATCAGCCCCAGCATTTT; CDR3 protein: CAWSAEWGTNQPQHF
D gene: -; clone size: -; J gene: TRBJ1-5; CDR3 length: 17; V gene: TRBV11-3; CDR3 DNA: TGTGCCAGCAGCTTAGGGTGGTGGCAGAAAACAAACCCGGCCCAGCATTTT; CDR3 protein: CASSLGWWQKTNPAQHF
D gene: -; clone size: -; J gene: TRBJ1-2; CDR3 length: 15; V gene: TRBV5-8; CDR3 DNA: TGTGCCAGCAGCTTGGGCTCCGCAACCAACTATGGCTACACCTTC; CDR3 protein: CASSLGSATNYGYTF
D gene: -; clone size: -; J gene: TRBJ1-1; CDR3 length: 15; V gene: TRBV18; CDR3 DNA: TGTGCCAGCTCACCGGGCCCGGTTAGGGGATCTGAAGCTTTCTTT; CDR3 protein: CASSPGPVRGSEAFF
D gene: TRBD1; clone size: -; J gene: TRBJ1-3; CDR3 length: 15; V gene: TRBV28; CDR3 DNA: TGTGCCAGCAGTTCACGGGACAGATCTCTAAACACCATATATTTT; CDR3 protein: CASSSRDRSLNTIYF
D gene: -; clone size: -; J gene: TRBJ2-3; CDR3 length: 13; V gene: TRBV12-5; CDR3 DNA: TGTGCTAGTGGTTTGGTGGGTACAGATACGCAGTATTTT; CDR3 protein: CASGLVGTDTQYF
D gene: TRBD2; clone size: -; J gene: TRBJ2-1; CDR3 length: 16; V gene: TRBV18; CDR3 DNA: TGTGCCAGCTCACCAGGGGGGAGGGCGTCGTACAATGAGCAGTTCTTC; CDR3 protein: CASSPGGRASYNEQFF
D gene: -; clone size: few; J gene: TRBJ1-2; CDR3 length: 13; V gene: TRBV18; CDR3 DNA: TGTGCCAGCTCCGAGGGCAGTAGTTATGGCTACACCTTC; CDR3 protein: CASSEGSSYGYTF
D gene: -; clone size: -; J gene: TRBJ2-7; CDR3 length: 12; V gene: TRBV2; CDR3 DNA: TGTGCCAGCAGTCGTGTCGGACACGAGCAGTACTTC; CDR3 protein: CASSRVGHEQYF
D gene: -; clone size: -; J gene: TRBJ2-1; CDR3 length: 14; V gene: TRBV2; CDR3 DNA: TGTGCCAGCACCTTCCGGGGGGACATCAATGAGCAGTTCTTC; CDR3 protein: CASTFRGDINEQFF
D gene: -; clone size: -; J gene: TRBJ2-2; CDR3 length: 15; V gene: TRBV2; CDR3 DNA: TGTGCCAGCAAGGCACAGGGAGGGGACACCGGGGAGCTGTTTTTT; CDR3 protein: CASKAQGGDTGELFF
D gene: -; clone size: -; J gene: TRBJ2-5; CDR3 length: 16; V gene: TRBV11-2; CDR3 DNA: TGTGCCAGCAGCGCCGACACAGGTGGTTGGCAAGAGACCCAGTACTTC; CDR3 protein: CASSADTGGWQETQYF
D gene: TRBD1; clone size: -; J gene: TRBJ1-2; CDR3 length: 15; V gene: TRBV5-6; CDR3 DNA: TGTGCCAGCAGCTTTCCGGGACAGGGGGACTATGGCTACACCTTC; CDR3 protein: CASSFPGQGDYGYTF
D gene: -; clone size: once; J gene: TRBJ2-7; CDR3 length: 14; V gene: TRBV6-5; CDR3 DNA: TGTGCCAGCAGTCCGGGTGGGGGTCTCTACGAGCAGTACTTC; CDR3 protein: CASSPGGGLYEQYF
D gene: -; clone size: -; J gene: TRBJ2-5; CDR3 length: 11; V gene: TRBV7-2; CDR3 DNA: TGTGCCAGCAACCCGACTCGGACCCAGTACTTC; CDR3 protein: CASNPTRTQYF
D gene: -; clone size: -; J gene: TRBJ2-7; CDR3 length: 14; V gene: TRBV6-6; CDR3 DNA: TGTGCCAGCACCCTAAGGGGGGGTCCCTACGAGCAGTACTTC; CDR3 protein: CASTLRGGPYEQYF
D gene: -; clone size: few; J gene: TRBJ1-1; CDR3 length: 14; V gene: TRBV18; CDR3 DNA: TGTGCCAGCTCAGCCGGGACGAGGAACACTGAAGCTTTCTTT; CDR3 protein: CASSAGTRNTEAFF
D gene: -; clone size: -; J gene: TRBJ2-7; CDR3 length: 14; V gene: TRBV5-1; CDR3 DNA: TGCGCCAGCAGCTTCACAGGTAAAGACTACGAGCAGTACTTC; CDR3 protein: CASSFTGKDYEQYF
D gene: -; clone size: -; J gene: TRBJ1-1; CDR3 length: 13; V gene: TRBV6-1; CDR3 DNA: TGTGCCAGCAGGGGAACAGGGTTGACTGAAGCTTTCTTT; CDR3 protein: CASRGTGLTEAFF
D gene: -; clone size: -; J gene: TRBJ2-1; CDR3 length: 14; V gene: TRBV7-3; CDR3 DNA: TGTGCCAGCAGCCCTCCCGGAGGGGGTCGAGAGCAGTTCTTC; CDR3 protein: CASSPPGGGREQFF
D gene: -; clone size: -; J gene: TRBJ2-5; CDR3 length: 12; V gene: TRBV28; CDR3 DNA: TGTGCCAGCAAAAGGGGGCAAGAGACCCAGTACTTC; CDR3 protein: CASKRGQETQYF
D gene: TRBD2; clone size: -; J gene: TRBJ2-5; CDR3 length: 15; V gene: TRBV4-1; CDR3 DNA: TGCGCCAGCTCAGGGGCCGCGGGAGGGCCGGAGACCCAGTACTTC; CDR3 protein: CASSGAAGGPETQYF
D gene: TRBD1; clone size: -; J gene: TRBJ1-1; CDR3 length: 14; V gene: TRBV5-1; CDR3 DNA: TGCGCCAGCAGCTTGTCAGGGGGGAGTGCTGAAGCTTTCTTT; CDR3 protein: CASSLSGGSAEAFF
D gene: TRBD1; clone size: -; J gene: TRBJ1-2; CDR3 length: 15; V gene: TRBV6-5; CDR3 DNA: TGTGCCAGCAGTTACTCACAGGGGGACGACTATGGCTACACCTTC; CDR3 protein: CASSYSQGDDYGYTF
D gene: -; clone size: -; J gene: TRBJ1-3; CDR3 length: 15; V gene: TRBV4-1; CDR3 DNA: TGCGCCAGCAGCCAACCCCGCGACTCTGGAAACACCATATATTTT; CDR3 protein: CASSQPRDSGNTIYF
D gene: -; clone size: once; J gene: TRBJ2-5; CDR3 length: 15; V gene: TRBV5-1; CDR3 DNA: TGCGCCAGCAGCCTGGGGGAGGTTCACCAAGAGACCCAGTACTTC; CDR3 protein: CASSLGEVHQETQYF
D gene: -; clone size: -; J gene: TRBJ1-2; CDR3 length: 14; V gene: TRBV5-4; CDR3 DNA: TGTGCCAGCAGCCCAGGGACCGAAAATCATGGCTACACCTTC; CDR3 protein: CASSPGTENHGYTF
D gene: -; clone size: -; J gene: TRBJ2-1; CDR3 length: 14; V gene: TRBV28; CDR3 DNA: TGTGCCAGCAGTTTGGGGGGACCCCTCAATGAGCAGTTCTTC; CDR3 protein: CASSLGGPLNEQFF
D gene: TRBD1; clone size: few; J gene: TRBJ1-2; CDR3 length: 15; V gene: TRBV7-9; CDR3 DNA: TGTGCCAGCAGCTTAGTCGGGACAGGAGGTAATGGCTACACCTTC; CDR3 protein: CASSLVGTGGNGYTF
D gene: TRBD2; clone size: -; J gene: TRBJ2-3; CDR3 length: 16; V gene: TRBV10-3; CDR3 DNA: TGTGCCATCAGTGGTGCTAGCGGGAGTGTATCAGATACGCAGTATTTT; CDR3 protein: CAISGASGSVSDTQYF
D gene: -; clone size: -; J gene: TRBJ2-7; CDR3 length: 13; V gene: TRBV6-4; CDR3 DNA: TGTGCCAGCAGCCTTGACACCGACTACGAGCAGTACTTC; CDR3 protein: CASSLDTDYEQYF
D gene: TRBD1; clone size: -; J gene: TRBJ2-1; CDR3 length: 15; V gene: TRBV5-1; CDR3 DNA: TGCGCCAGCAGCCCCGGGACAGCGAGCCACAATGAGCAGTTCTTC; CDR3 protein: CASSPGTASHNEQFF
D gene: -; clone size: -; J gene: TRBJ1-1; CDR3 length: 11; V gene: TRBV28; CDR3 DNA: TGTGCCAGCCTTGGTTCCAGTGAAGCTTTCTTT; CDR3 protein: CASLGSSEAFF
D gene: -; clone size: -; J gene: TRBJ1-2; CDR3 length: 17; V gene: TRBV28; CDR3 DNA: TGTGCCAGCAGTTTAGCGGGGTTGGGCTCAGCTAACTATGGCTACACCTTC; CDR3 protein: CASSLAGLGSANYGYTF
D gene: -; clone size: few; J gene: TRBJ1-1; CDR3 length: 12; V gene: TRBV28; CDR3 DNA: TGTGCCAGCGGACAGATGAACACTGAAGCTTTCTTT; CDR3 protein: CASGQMNTEAFF
D gene: -; clone size: few; J gene: TRBJ1-4; CDR3 length: 13; V gene: TRBV30; CDR3 DNA: TGTGCCTGGAGTACCGCCTTGAATGAAAAACTGTTTTTT; CDR3 protein: CAWSTALNEKLFF
D gene: -; clone size: -; J gene: TRBJ1-6; CDR3 length: 16; V gene: TRBV28; CDR3 DNA: TGTGCCAGCATAGGCCGTTTGGATAGCGGGCCGTCACCCCTCCACTTT; CDR3 protein: CASIGRLDSGPSPLHF
D gene: -; clone size: -; J gene: TRBJ2-2; CDR3 length: 13; V gene: TRBV11-2; CDR3 DNA: TGTGCCAGCAGTAAAGAGGACACCGGGGAGCTGTTTTTT; CDR3 protein: CASSKEDTGELFF
D gene: -; clone size: -; J gene: TRBJ1-2; CDR3 length: 13; V gene: TRBV19; CDR3 DNA: TGTGCCAGTAGCGATCAGGGGAGGATCGGCTACACCTTC; CDR3 protein: CASSDQGRIGYTF
D gene: -; clone size: -; J gene: TRBJ2-3; CDR3 length: 12; V gene: TRBV18; CDR3 DNA: TGTGCCAGCTCACCCTCGCCCCAGCTGGAGTATTTT; CDR3 protein: CASSPSPQLEYF
D gene: -; clone size: -; J gene: TRBJ1-1; CDR3 length: 14; V gene: TRBV5-1; CDR3 DNA: TGCGCCAGCAGCTCAAAGACGGCGAACACTGAAGCTTTCTTT; CDR3 protein: CASSSKTANTEAFF
D gene: -; clone size: -; J gene: TRBJ1-5; CDR3 length: 14; V gene: TRBV27; CDR3 DNA: TGTGCCAGCAGTTTATCTGGTCGCAATCAGCCCCAGCATTTT; CDR3 protein: CASSLSGRNQPQHF
D gene: TRBD1; clone size: -; J gene: TRBJ1-2; CDR3 length: 13; V gene: TRBV6-5; CDR3 DNA: TGTGCCAGCAGGGACAGGAATTACTATGGCTACACCTTC; CDR3 protein: CASRDRNYYGYTF
D gene: -; clone size: -; J gene: TRBJ2-2; CDR3 length: 15; V gene: TRBV15; CDR3 DNA: TGTGCCACCAGCAAAATGCCGACGAACACCGGGGAGCTGTTTTTT; CDR3 protein: CATSKMPTNTGELFF